This T cell receptor beta chain was sequenced in a study of T cells in tuberculosis. Sequencing was performed with immunoSEQ multiplex PCR; in TCRdb, only in-frame clones are kept and a portion is missing. The sample contains roughly 59,000 clones, around 86% of which appear only once. Thawed, overnight-rested PBMC were stained with GMM-loaded CD1B tetramer, viability dye and anti-CD3, then sorted. CD1B tetramers were loaded with Rhodococcus equi-derived C32 glucose monomycolate. PBMC for tetramer sorting were first depleted of CD14-expressing monocytes. The CDR3 length is 14 residues. With V trimmed by 4 bases and J by 7 bases, 6 bases remained unmatched. Germline V gene data show CDR1 as SGHTA and CDR2 as FQGNSA.

The chain employs TRBV7-2 and TRBJ1-4, with TRBD1 identical over 7 bases. Sequencing used CD1b-GMM tetramer-negative cells sorted from PBMCs. This sequence was found in an adult woman with latent tuberculosis. The CDR3 DNA reads as TGTGCCAGCAGCTCCTGGGACAGCGGTGAAAAACTGTTTTTT. It specifies CASSSWDSGEKLFF.